The 5 T cell receptor beta chains reported below all come from one sample, sequenced in a study of blood T cell repertoires in COVID-19. Clones were sequenced by immunoSEQ multiplex PCR, and TCRdb holds only the in-frame ones, with some missing. The table includes around 200,000 clones, approximately 86% detected once. The specimen was peripheral blood. These receptors originate from a middle-aged man with active or convalescent COVID-19.

The gene calls are TRBV4-2 and TRBJ2-2, with 10 bases fitting TRBD1. This CDR3 spans 15 amino acids. Germline values: CDR1 LGHNA, CDR2 YNFKEQ. V shed 3 bases and J 6 bases; nucleotides not matched to a gene: 4. Here the CDR3 reads CASSHPGTGAGELFF. The DNA of the CDR3 is TGTGCCAGCAGCCACCCCGGGACAGGGGCCGGGGAGCTGTTTTTT.

The J gene is TRBJ1-5, the V gene TRBV19, with TRBD1 matching over 7 bases. CDR1 LNHDA and CDR2 SQIVND come from the germline V gene (reference sequence). Trimming took 6 bases from V and 5 from J; bases not matched to a gene: 7. This CDR3 region has 14 residues. The CDR3 loop is CASRRDSSYQPQHF. CDR3 nucleotides: TGTGCCAGTAGGCGGGACAGTAGTTATCAGCCCCAGCATTTT.

The genes are TRBV28 and TRBJ2-1; possibly TRBD2 for D (6 bases). Germline V gene data show CDR1 as MDHEN and CDR2 as SYDVKM. The CDR3 totals 16 residues. Trimming removed 7 bases at V and 4 bases at J, with 20 bases between. CDR3 protein: CASTRFKAGNYNEQFF. The DNA of the CDR3 is TGTGCCAGCACCCGTTTTAAGGCGGGGAATTACAATGAGCAGTTCTTC. Combining the CDR3 with reference TRBV28 and TRBJ2-1 gives the whole variable domain DVKVTQSSRYLVKRTGEKVFLECVQDMDHENMFWYRQDPGLGLRLIYFSYDVKMKEKGDIPEGYSVSREKKERFSLILESASTNQTSMYLCASTRFKAGNYNEQFFGPGTRLTVL.

This chain uses TRBV24-1 with TRBJ2-1; D may be TRBD1 (6 bases). This CDR3 spans 18 amino acids. Germline values: CDR1 KGHDR, CDR2 SFDVKD. V was pared by 4 bases and J by 0 bases, with 18 bases between. CDR3 sequence (DNA): TGTGCCACCAGTGACACCCGGACAGTCAGGAGCTCCTACAATGAGCAGTTCTTC. Its protein is CATSDTRTVRSSYNEQFF.

The chain is built from TRBV5-1 and TRBJ2-5; TRBD1 agrees at 9 bases. Germline values: CDR1 SGHRS, CDR2 YFSETQ. The trim removed 3 bases at V and 2 bases at J, leaving 2 bases unmatched. The length of the CDR3 is 14 residues. The CDR3 here is CASSSGTGQETQYF. Written as DNA, the CDR3 is TGCGCCAGCAGCTCCGGGACAGGGCAAGAGACCCAGTACTTC.